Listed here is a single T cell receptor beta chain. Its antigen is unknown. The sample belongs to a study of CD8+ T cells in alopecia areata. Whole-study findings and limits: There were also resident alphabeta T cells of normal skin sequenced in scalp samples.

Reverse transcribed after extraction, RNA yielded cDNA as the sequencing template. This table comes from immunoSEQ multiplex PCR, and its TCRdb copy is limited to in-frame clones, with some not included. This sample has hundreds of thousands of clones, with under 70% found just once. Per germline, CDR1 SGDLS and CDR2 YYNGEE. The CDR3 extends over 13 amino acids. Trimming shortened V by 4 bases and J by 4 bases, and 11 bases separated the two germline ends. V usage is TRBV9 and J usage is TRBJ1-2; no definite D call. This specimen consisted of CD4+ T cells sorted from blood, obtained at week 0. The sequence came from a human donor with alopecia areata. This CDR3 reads CASSQSGIYGYTF. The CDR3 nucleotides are TGTGCCAGCAGCCAATCCGGAATCTATGGCTACACCTTC.